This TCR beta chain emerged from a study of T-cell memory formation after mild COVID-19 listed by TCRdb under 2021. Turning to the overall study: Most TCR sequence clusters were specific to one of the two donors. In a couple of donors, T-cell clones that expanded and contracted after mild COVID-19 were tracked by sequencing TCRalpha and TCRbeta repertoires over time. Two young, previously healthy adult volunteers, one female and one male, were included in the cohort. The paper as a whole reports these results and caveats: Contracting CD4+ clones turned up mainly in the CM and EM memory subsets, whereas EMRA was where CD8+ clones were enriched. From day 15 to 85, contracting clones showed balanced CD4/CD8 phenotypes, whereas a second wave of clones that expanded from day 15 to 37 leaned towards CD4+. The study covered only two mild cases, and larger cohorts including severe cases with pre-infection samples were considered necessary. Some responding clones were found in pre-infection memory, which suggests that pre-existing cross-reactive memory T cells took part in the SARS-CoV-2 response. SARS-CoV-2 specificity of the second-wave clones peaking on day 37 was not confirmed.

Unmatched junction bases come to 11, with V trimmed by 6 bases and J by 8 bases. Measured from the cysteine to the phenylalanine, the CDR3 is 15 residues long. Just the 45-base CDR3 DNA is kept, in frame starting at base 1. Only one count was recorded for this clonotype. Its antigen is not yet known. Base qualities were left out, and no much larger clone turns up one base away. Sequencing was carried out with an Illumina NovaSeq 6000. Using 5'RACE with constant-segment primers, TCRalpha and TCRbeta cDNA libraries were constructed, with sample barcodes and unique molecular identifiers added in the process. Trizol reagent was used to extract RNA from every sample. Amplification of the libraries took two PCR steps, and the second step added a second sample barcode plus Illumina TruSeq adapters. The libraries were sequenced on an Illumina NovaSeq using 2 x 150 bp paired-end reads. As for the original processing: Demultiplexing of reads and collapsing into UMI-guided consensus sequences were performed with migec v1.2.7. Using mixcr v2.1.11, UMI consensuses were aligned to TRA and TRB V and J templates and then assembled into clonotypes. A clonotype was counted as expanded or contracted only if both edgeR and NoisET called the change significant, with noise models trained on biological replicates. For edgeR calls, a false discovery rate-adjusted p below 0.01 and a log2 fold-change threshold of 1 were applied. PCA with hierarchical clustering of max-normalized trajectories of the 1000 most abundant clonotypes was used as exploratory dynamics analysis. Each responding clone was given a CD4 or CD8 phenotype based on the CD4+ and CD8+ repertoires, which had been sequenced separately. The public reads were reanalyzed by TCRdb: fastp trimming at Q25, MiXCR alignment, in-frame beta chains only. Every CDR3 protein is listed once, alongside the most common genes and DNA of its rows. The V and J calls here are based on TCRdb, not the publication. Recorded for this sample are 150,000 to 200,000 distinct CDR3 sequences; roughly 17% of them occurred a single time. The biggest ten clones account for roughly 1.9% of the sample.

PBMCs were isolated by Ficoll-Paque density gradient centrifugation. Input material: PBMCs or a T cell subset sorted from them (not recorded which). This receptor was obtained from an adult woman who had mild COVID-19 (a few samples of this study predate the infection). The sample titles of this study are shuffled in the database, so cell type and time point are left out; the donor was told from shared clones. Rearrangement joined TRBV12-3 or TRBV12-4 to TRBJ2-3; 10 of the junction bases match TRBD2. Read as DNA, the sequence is TGTGCCAGCAGGGCACAAGCGGGAGGGCCCTCTACGCAGTATTTT. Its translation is CASRAQAGGPSTQYF.